The present entry profiles one T cell receptor beta chain with its context. The data were obtained in a study of technical replicates of blood from several donors. Germline values: CDR1 LNHDA, CDR2 SQIVND (reference sequence). V shed 4 bases, J shed 3 bases, and the junction held 9 bases outside the gene matches. This CDR3 region has 15 residues. Produced via immunoSEQ multiplex PCR; TCRdb's table is partial and in-frame only. The sample consists of 70,000 to 90,000 clones, approximately 92% of them appearing once. V gene TRBV19 combines with J gene TRBJ2-7, with TRBD1 matching over 7 bases. Sequences were obtained from T cells isolated from PBMCs. This TCR derives from a human donor in good health. The CDR3: CASSRGQTGYYEQYF. CDR3 DNA: TGTGCCAGTAGTAGGGGACAGACAGGGTACTACGAGCAGTACTTC. Drawing the rest from reference TRBV19 and TRBJ2-7, the complete variable domain is DGGITQSPKYLFRKEGQNVTLSCEQNLNHDAMYWYRQDPGQGLRLIYYSQIVNDFQKGDIAEGYSVSREKKESFPLTVTSAQKNPTAFYLCASSRGQTGYYEQYFGPGTRLTVT.